The 18 T cell receptor beta chains given below trace back to one sample, sequenced in a study of read filtering for tumor transcriptome and immune sequencing. This library used about 360 ng RNA and molecular barcoded adaptors spanning alpha/delta and beta/gamma chains. TCRdb redid the calling of the reads with MiXCR, one entry per CDR3 protein. Altogether 50,000 to 65,000 distinct CDR3 sequences are present, roughly 20% being singletons, with the ten largest covering approximately 10%. Sequenced input: a population of CD138-negative cells sorted from bone marrow. The receptors come from a donor at least 40 years old with multiple myeloma.

This clonotype appeared many times. The chain is built from TRBV5-1 and TRBJ2-1, with 7 nucleotides matching TRBD2. The CDR3 loop spans 12 amino acids. The J segment lost 8 bases and the V segment lost 5 bases, leaving 4 bases of the junction unmatched. Germline assignment: CDR1 SGHRS and CDR2 YFSETQ. CDR3 protein: CASSLAEDEQFF. The CDR3, as DNA: TGCGCCAGCAGTCTAGCGGAGGATGAGCAGTTCTTC.

This clonotype has only a few counts. V gene TRBV12-3 or TRBV12-4 combines with J gene TRBJ2-1; D is uncertain. Trimming removed 8 bases from V and 1 base from J, with 12 bases in between. There are 14 residues in the CDR3. DNA for the CDR3: TGTGCCAGCGGCCCGGATGCATCCTACAATGAGCAGTTCTTC. This sequence encodes CASGPDASYNEQFF.

This clonotype appeared many times. This chain links TRBV20-1 with TRBJ2-7; D perhaps matches TRBD2 (6 bases). The V end lost 7 bases, the J end lost 1 base, and 8 bases lay between the germline ends. Germline lookup yields CDR1 DFQATT and CDR2 SNEGSKA (reference sequence). The CDR3 contains 11 residues. CDR3 region: CSGGESYEQYF. The CDR3 DNA is TGCAGTGGGGGGGAGTCCTACGAGCAGTACTTC.

This clonotype was seen many times. The chain combines TRBV10-3 with TRBJ2-3; 8 bases agree with TRBD1. This CDR3 contains 15 residues. Germline V gene data show CDR1 as ENHRY and CDR2 as SYGVKD. Trimming cost V 10 bases and J 1 base; bases outside gene matches: 10. In DNA form, the CDR3 reads TGTGCCAGCACCCTGACAGGGGCTGGCACAGATACGCAGTATTTT. The encoded protein is CASTLTGAGTDTQYF.

This clonotype has ten or more counts. The DNA is omitted, as the CDR3 cannot be located on it reliably, and the CDR3 follows TCRdb's listing. V and J are TRBV20-1 and TRBJ2-1; TRBD2, the D gene given by the table, was not confirmed from the DNA. Ends included, the CDR3 has 13 residues. In germline, CDR1 is DFQATT, CDR2 SNEGSKA (reference sequence). CDR3 sequence reads: CSSSGLAYNEQFF.

In this sample, this clonotype turned up many times. The chain couples TRBV10-1 to TRBJ1-1, with a weak D call TRBD1 (5 bases). The CDR3 totals 15 residues. The V gene lost 9 bases and the J gene lost 0 bases, with 17 bases spanning the gap. Germline V gives CDR1 WNHNN, CDR2 SYGVQD (reference sequence). The CDR3: CARRGPGMVNTEAFF. The CDR3 DNA is TGCGCCAGGAGGGGCCCAGGGATGGTGAACACTGAAGCTTTCTTT.

Turning to this clonotype: A read error may account for a junction end that differs from germline. This rearrangement joins TRBV7-9 to TRBJ2-1; 9 nucleotides align to TRBD1. Looked up from germline, CDR1 is SEHNR and CDR2 is FQNEAQ (reference sequence). This CDR3 contains 13 residues. The CDR3 region has the DNA TGCTCCAGCAGGATACAGGGGGCTAATGAGCAGTTCTTC. Protein product: CSSRIQGANEQFF.

This clonotype appeared a few times. The chain employs TRBV5-5 and TRBJ1-5, with TRBD1 as a possible D gene (6 bases). The CDR3 has 15 amino acids. Germline values: CDR1 SGHKS, CDR2 YYEKEE (reference sequence). The V gene lost 0 bases and the J gene lost 9 bases, with 16 bases spanning the gap. The CDR3 protein is CASSLAGGAPRPQHF. The CDR3 nucleotides are TGTGCCAGCAGCTTGGCCGGGGGGGCCCCTCGGCCCCAGCATTTT.

Note on this clonotype: With a much larger clone just one base away, this may be a read error. The rearrangement links TRBV3-1 to TRBJ1-1, with no clear D. This CDR3 is built from 13 residues. The V gene's germline CDR1 is LGHDT and CDR2 YNNKEL (reference sequence). The DNA of the CDR3 is TGTGCCAGCAGCCAAGAGATCGACACTGGAGCTTTCTTT. Its protein is CASSQEIDTGAFF. Variable domain in full (rest from reference TRBV3-1 and TRBJ1-1): DTAVSQTPKYLVTQMGNDKSIKCEQNLGHDTMYWYKQDSKKFLKIMFSYNNKELIINETVPNRFSPKSPDKAHLNLHINSLELGDSAVYFCASSQEIDTGAFFGQGTRLTVV.

This clonotype occurred many times. The chain employs TRBV20-1 and TRBJ2-7, with 8 bases identical to TRBD2. The CDR3 spans 16 residues. Germline trimming cut 6 bases from V and 4 bases from J; bases unmatched to any gene: 17. Per germline, CDR1 DFQATT and CDR2 SNEGSKA (reference sequence). The chain's CDR3 is CSATNPRAGGKYEQYF. The CDR3 DNA is TGCAGTGCCACAAACCCACGGGCGGGAGGAAAATACGAGCAGTACTTC.

This chain uses TRBV20-1 with TRBJ2-1; TRBD2 matches at 9 bases. The CDR3 is made up of 13 amino acids. CDR1 and CDR2 (germline): DFQATT, SNEGSKA (reference sequence). J gave up 7 bases and V 8 bases, and 9 bases lay outside the gene matches. CDR3 sequence reads: CSTIVAGANEQFF. CDR3 DNA: TGCAGTACTATAGTAGCGGGAGCGAATGAGCAGTTCTTC.

This clonotype was observed many times. The genes are TRBV19 and TRBJ1-2, with D possibly TRBD1 on 6 matching bases. This CDR3 contains 13 residues. The V gene lost 7 bases and the J gene lost 4 bases, with 13 bases spanning the gap. Germline loops: CDR1 LNHDA, CDR2 SQIVND (reference sequence). CDR3 loop: CASTRQGTYGYTF. The CDR3 bases are TGTGCCAGTACCCGCCAGGGGACCTATGGCTACACCTTC.

This clonotype was counted ten times or more. The chain joins TRBV29-1 to TRBJ2-3; 9 bases are a match to TRBD2. The CDR3 runs 12 residues. V shed 4 bases, J shed 6 bases, and the junction held 2 bases outside the gene matches. CDR1 and CDR2 (germline): SQVTM, ANQGSEA. Here the CDR3 reads CSVVAGVDTQYF. Written as DNA, the CDR3 is TGCAGCGTTGTAGCGGGGGTTGATACGCAGTATTTT.

This clonotype has at least ten counts. The chain carries TRBV20-1 and TRBJ2-7; 7 bases match TRBD1. CDR1 and CDR2 from the germline V gene are DFQATT and SNEGSKA (reference sequence). The CDR3 spans 14 residues. J lost 1 base, V lost 1 base, and 4 bases had no gene match. The CDR3 sequence is CSARGTGKSYEQYF. The DNA of the CDR3 is TGCAGTGCTAGAGGGACAGGAAAATCCTACGAGCAGTACTTC.

This clonotype appeared many times. This chain links TRBV2 with TRBJ2-5; a weak D match, TRBD2 (5 bases). The V gene's germline CDR1 is SNHLY and CDR2 FYNNEI. V was cut by 7 bases and J by 0 bases, with 12 bases left in between. The length of the CDR3 is 14 residues. CDR3 in DNA: TGTGCCAGCACCGGGAACAGTAACCAAGAGACCCAGTACTTC. This gives the protein CASTGNSNQETQYF.

V and J are TRBV12-3 or TRBV12-4 and TRBJ2-3; 7 positions match TRBD2. Unmatched junction bases numbered 12, after V lost 5 bases and J lost 4 bases. This CDR3 is 16 amino acids long. In DNA form, the CDR3 reads TGTGCCAGCAGTCCACTGCTAAGCGGGATCCCAGATACGCAGTATTTT. Translated, it gives CASSPLLSGIPDTQYF.

Concerning this clonotype: This may arise from a read error, as a much more abundant clone is one base away. The chain is built from TRBV18 and TRBJ1-2; D remains unclear. Germline CDR1 is KGHSH and CDR2 is LQKENI. The CDR3 length is 14 residues. CDR3 bases: TGTGCCGGCTCACTAGCGGGGATGGCCTATGGCTACACCTTC. Its protein product is CAGSLAGMAYGYTF.

This clonotype showed up many times. V is TRBV20-1 and J is TRBJ1-1; 9 positions match TRBD1. Germline CDR1 reads DFQATT; CDR2 reads SNEGSKA (reference sequence). V lost 3 bases, J lost 4 bases, and 3 bases stayed unmatched. CDR3 length: 13 amino acids. CDR3 in amino acids: CSARTGGSTEAFF. The CDR3 DNA follows: TGCAGTGCTAGGACAGGGGGGTCCACTGAAGCTTTCTTT.